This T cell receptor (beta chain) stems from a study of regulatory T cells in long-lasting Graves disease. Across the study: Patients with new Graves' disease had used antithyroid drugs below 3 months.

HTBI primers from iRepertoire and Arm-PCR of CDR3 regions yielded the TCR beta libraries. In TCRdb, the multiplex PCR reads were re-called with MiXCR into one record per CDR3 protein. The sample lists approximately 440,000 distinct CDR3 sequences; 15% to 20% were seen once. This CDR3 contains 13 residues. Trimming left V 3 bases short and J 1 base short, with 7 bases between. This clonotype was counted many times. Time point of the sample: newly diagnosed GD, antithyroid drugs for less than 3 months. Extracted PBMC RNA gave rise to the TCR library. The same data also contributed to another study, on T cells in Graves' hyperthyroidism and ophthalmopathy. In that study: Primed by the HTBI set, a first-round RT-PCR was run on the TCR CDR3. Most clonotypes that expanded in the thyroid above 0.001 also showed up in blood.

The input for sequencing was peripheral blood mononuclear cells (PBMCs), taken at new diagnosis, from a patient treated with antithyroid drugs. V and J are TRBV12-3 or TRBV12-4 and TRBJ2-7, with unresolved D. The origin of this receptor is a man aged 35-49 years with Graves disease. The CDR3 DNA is TGTGCCAGCAGTTTTGGACGTTCCTACGAGCAGTACTTC. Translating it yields CASSFGRSYEQYF.